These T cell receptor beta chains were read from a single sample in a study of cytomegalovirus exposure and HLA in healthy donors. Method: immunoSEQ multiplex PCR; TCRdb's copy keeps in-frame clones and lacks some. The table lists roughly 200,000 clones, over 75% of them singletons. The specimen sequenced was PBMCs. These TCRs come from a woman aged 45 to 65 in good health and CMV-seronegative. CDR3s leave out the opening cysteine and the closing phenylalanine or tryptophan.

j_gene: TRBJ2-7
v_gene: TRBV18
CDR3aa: ASSPGGGEQY

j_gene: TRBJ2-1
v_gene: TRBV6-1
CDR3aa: ASGSGMAGNEQF

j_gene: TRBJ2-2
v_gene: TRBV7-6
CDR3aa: ASSPRGENTGELF

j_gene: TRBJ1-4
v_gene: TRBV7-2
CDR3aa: ASSGQGNEKLF

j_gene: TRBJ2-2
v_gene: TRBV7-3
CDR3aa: ASSLESLRNTGELF

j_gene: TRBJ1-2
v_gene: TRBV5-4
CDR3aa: ASSLDSTDYGYT

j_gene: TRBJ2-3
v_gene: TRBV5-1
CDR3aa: ASTGTDTQY

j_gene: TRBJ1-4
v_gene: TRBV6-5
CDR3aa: ASSYPSARDEKLF

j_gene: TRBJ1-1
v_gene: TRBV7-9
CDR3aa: ASSPGQGYTEAF

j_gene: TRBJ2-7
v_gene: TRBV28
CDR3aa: ASSFRYEQY

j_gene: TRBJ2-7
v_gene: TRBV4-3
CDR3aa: ASSLTAGSSYEQY

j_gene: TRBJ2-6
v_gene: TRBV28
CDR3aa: ASYRGAGANVLT

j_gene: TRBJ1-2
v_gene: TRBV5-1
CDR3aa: ASSWQGPDGYT

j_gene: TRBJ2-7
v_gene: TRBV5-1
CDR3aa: ASSLGQGLYEQY

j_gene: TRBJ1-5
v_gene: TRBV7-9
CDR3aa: SSSPGQDNQPQH

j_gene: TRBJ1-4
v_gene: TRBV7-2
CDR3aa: ASSLTGMGEKLF

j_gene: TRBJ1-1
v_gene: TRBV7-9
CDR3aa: ASSLAWDRQPMNTEAF

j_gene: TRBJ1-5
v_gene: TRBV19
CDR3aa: ASRGSPSNQPQH

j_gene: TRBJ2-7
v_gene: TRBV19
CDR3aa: ASSIDLAGDQYEQY

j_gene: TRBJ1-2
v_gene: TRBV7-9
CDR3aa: SSSPLVYDGYT

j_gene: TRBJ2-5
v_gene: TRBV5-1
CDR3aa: ASSLLAGVETQY

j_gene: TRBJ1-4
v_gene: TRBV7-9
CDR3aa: SSSSTEKLF

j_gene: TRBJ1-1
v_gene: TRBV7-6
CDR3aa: ASSLGQNTEAF

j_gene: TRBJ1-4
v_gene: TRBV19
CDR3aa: ASSPGGGTTNEKLF

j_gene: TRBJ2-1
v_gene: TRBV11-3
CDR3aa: ASSLGVAGNEQF

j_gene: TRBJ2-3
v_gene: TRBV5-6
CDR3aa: ASSLRWGVTGISTDTQY

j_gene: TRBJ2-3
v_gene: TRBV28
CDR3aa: ASSLYPSGRATDTQY

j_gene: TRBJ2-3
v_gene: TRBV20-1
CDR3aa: SVGRTDTQY

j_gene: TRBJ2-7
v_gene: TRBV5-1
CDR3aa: ASSLGREDREQY